Listed here is a single T cell receptor (beta chain). The sample is drawn from a study of T cell responses to AZD1222 COVID-19 vaccine. Assay used: immunoSEQ multiplex PCR; TCRdb lists only in-frame clones, some missing. The sample holds roughly 56,000 clones, 80% to 90% seen once. The V end was cut by 2 bases, the J end by 7 bases, with 9 bases between. There are 14 residues in the CDR3. Germline loops: CDR1 MDHEN, CDR2 SYDVKM. The receptor was isolated from an adult in good health. Sequencing used peripheral blood, obtained on day 0 of AZD1222 vaccination. This chain joins TRBV28 and TRBJ1-6, with D tentatively TRBD1 (5 bases). The CDR3 region has the DNA TGTGCCAGCAGTTTAGGGGGTTTAAATTCACCCCTCCACTTT. Its translation: CASSLGGLNSPLHF.